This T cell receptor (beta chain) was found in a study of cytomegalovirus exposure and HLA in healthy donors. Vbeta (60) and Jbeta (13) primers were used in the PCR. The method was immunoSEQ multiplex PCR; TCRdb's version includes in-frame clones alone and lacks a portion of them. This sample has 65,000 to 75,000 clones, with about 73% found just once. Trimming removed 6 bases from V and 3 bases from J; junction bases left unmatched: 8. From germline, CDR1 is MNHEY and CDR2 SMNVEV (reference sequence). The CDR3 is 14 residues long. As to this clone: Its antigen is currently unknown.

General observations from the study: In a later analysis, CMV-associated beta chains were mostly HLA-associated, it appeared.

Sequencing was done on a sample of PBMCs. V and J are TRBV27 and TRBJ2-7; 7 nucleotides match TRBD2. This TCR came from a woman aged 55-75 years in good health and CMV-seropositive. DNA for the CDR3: TGTGCCAGCAGCCTTAGCGGGTTAAGCTACGAGCAGTACTTC. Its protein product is CASSLSGLSYEQYF.